The clone carrying this TCR beta chain was detected many times. What it binds is unknown. Stable Graves' hyperthyroidism meant no ophthalmopathy progression within 18 months. This sample is drawn from a study of T cells in Graves' hyperthyroidism and ophthalmopathy. Whole-study results and caveats: Ophthalmopathy was model-predicted a median 6.5 months pre-onset.

The CDR3 regions of TCR beta were amplified from RNA transcripts. An initial round of RT-PCR targeting the TCR CDR3 relied on the HTBI primer set. TCRdb redid the calling of the multiplex PCR reads with MiXCR, one entry per CDR3 protein. The sample yields hundreds of thousands of distinct CDR3 sequences, about a third seen once. Material for sequencing was blood. This TCR came from a woman between 35 and 50 years old with Graves' hyperthyroidism.

The CDR3: CASSPDRVPVRWVGQYF. CDR3 in DNA: TGTGCCAGCAGCCCAGACCGAGTGCCGGTTAGGTGGGTGGGGCAGTACTTC. This chain joins TRBV7-8 and TRBJ2-7; no definite D call. The CDR3 length is 17 residues. From germline, CDR1 is SGHVS and CDR2 FQNEAQ. V shed 5 bases and J shed 9 bases, with 29 bases lying between them. Filled out from reference TRBV7-8 and TRBJ2-7, the complete variable domain reads GAGVSQSPRYKVAKRGQDVALRCDPISGHVSLFWYQQALGQGPEFLTYFQNEAQLDKSGLPSDRFFAERPEGSVSTLKIQRTQQEDSAVYLCASSPDRVPVRWVGQYFGPGTRLTVT.